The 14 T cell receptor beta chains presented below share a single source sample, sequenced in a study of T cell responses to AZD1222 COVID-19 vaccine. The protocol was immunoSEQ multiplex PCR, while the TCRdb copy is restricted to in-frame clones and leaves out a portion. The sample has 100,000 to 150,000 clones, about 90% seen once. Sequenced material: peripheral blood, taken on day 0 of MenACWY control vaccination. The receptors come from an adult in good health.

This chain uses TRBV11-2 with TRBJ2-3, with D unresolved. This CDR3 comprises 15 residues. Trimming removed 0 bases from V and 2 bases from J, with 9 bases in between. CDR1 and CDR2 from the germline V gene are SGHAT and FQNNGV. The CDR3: CASSLDSGPTDTQYF. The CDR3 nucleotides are TGTGCCAGCAGCTTAGATTCGGGCCCCACAGATACGCAGTATTTT.

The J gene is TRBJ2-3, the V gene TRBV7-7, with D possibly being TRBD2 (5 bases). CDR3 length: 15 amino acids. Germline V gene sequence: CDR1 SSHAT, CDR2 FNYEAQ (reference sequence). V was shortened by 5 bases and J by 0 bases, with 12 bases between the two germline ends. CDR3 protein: CASSPSGTSTDTQYF. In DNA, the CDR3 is TGTGCCAGCAGCCCCAGCGGTACTAGCACAGATACGCAGTATTTT.

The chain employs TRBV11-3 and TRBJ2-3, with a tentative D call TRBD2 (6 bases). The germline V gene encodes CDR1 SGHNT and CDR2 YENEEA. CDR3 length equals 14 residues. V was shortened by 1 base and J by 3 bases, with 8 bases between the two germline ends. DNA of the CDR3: TGTGCCAGCAGCTTAGGAGCGGGTACAGATACGCAGTATTTT. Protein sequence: CASSLGAGTDTQYF.

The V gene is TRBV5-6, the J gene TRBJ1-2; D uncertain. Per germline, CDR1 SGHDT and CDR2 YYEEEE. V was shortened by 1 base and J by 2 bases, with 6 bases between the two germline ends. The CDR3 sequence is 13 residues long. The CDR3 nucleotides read TGTGCCAGCAGCTTGAGGGTCAACTATGGCTACACCTTC. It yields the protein CASSLRVNYGYTF. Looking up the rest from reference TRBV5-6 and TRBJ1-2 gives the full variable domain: DAGVTQSPTHLIKTRGQQVTLRCSPKSGHDTVSWYQQALGQGPQFIFQYYEEEERQRGNFPDRFSGHQFPNYSSELNVNALLLGDSALYLCASSLRVNYGYTFGSGTRLTVV.

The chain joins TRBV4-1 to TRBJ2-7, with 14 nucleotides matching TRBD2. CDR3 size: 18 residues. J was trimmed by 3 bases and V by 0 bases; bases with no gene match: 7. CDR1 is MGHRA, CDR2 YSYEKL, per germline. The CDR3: CASSQEGTSGGLLYEQYF. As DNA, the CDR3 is TGCGCCAGCAGCCAAGAAGGGACTAGCGGGGGTCTCCTCTACGAGCAGTACTTC.

DNA of the CDR3: TGTGCCAGCATTGGGACAGGGGGCGGTGGAAACACCATATATTTT. It encodes CASIGTGGGGNTIYF. The J gene is TRBJ1-3, the V gene TRBV2; TRBD1 matches at 12 bases. This CDR3 is 15 amino acids long. V lost 7 bases to trimming and J lost 3 bases; unmatched junction nucleotides: 4. Per the germline V gene, CDR1 is SNHLY and CDR2 is FYNNEI.

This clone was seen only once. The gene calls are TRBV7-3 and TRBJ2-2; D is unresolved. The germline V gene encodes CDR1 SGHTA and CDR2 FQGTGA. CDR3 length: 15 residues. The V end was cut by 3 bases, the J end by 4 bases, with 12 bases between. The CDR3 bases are TGTGCCAGCAGCTTTACAGTTAAGGGCACCGGGGAGCTGTTTTTT. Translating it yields CASSFTVKGTGELFF.

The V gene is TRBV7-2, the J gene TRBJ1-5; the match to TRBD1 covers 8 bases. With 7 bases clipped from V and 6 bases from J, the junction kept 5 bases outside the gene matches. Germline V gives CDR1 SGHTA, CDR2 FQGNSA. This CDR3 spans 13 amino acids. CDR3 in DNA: TGTGCCAGCACCACAGGGGGACCTCAGCCCCAGCATTTT. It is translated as CASTTGGPQPQHF.

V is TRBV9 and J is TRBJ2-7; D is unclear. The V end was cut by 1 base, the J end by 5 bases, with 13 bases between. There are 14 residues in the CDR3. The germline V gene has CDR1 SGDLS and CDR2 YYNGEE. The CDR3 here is CASSVRWFQDEQYF. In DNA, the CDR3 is TGTGCCAGCAGCGTACGTTGGTTCCAGGACGAGCAGTACTTC.

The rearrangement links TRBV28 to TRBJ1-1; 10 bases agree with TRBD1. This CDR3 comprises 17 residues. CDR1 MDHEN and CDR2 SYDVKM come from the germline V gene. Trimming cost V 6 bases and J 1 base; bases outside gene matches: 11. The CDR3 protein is CASRPTGTGVSNTEAFF. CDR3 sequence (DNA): TGTGCCAGCAGACCCACCGGGACAGGGGTTTCGAACACTGAAGCTTTCTTT.

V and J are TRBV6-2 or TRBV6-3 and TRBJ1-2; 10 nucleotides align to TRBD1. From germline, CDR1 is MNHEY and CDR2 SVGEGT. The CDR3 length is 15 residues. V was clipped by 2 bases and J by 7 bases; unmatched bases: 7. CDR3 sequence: CASSYSGQGDTGYTF. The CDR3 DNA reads TGTGCCAGCAGTTACAGCGGACAGGGGGATACTGGCTACACCTTC.

The CDR3 nucleotides read TGCGCCAGCAGCCAATCCTCCGGGACTAGCGGGAATGAGCAGTTCTTC. Protein product: CASSQSSGTSGNEQFF. The chain recombines TRBV4-1 with TRBJ2-1, with 12 bases fitting TRBD2. The CDR3 is 16 residues long. With 2 bases clipped from V and 7 bases from J, the junction kept 6 bases outside the gene matches. CDR1 and CDR2 from the germline V gene are MGHRA and YSYEKL.

CDR3 nucleotides: TGTGCCAGCAGTAGGGGTCAGGCCTATGGCTACACCTTC. Translation gives CASSRGQAYGYTF. V is TRBV12-3 or TRBV12-4 and J is TRBJ1-2; weak D call: TRBD1 (5 bases). The CDR3 length is 13 residues. The V end was cut by 5 bases, the J end by 4 bases, with 11 bases between.

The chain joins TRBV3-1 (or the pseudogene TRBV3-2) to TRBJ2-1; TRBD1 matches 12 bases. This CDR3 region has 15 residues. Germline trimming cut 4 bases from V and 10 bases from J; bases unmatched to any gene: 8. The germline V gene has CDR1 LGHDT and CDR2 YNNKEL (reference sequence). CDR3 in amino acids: CASSPMGQGAFEQFF. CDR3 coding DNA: TGTGCCAGCAGCCCGATGGGACAGGGGGCATTCGAGCAGTTCTTC.